A single sample gave rise to the 2 T cell receptor beta chains below, sequenced in a study of T-cell reconstitution after alpha-beta-depleted transplantation in children. Unique molecular identifiers were incorporated when the TCRbeta library was constructed. A single record per CDR3 protein comes from TCRdb applying MiXCR to the PCR reads. The data hold about 980,000 distinct CDR3 sequences, with less than 30% observed a single time. The input for sequencing was PBMCs, mostly from graft donor cells, taken 360 days after TCRalphabeta/CD19-depleted stem cell transplant. The receptors were gathered from a boy less than two years old who had a stem cell transplant for SCID, so the T cells may come from the graft donor.

The gene calls are TRBV11-2 and TRBJ2-7; TRBD1 matches 7 bases. With V trimmed by 4 bases and J by 1 base, 7 bases remained unmatched. The length of the CDR3 is 15 residues. The V gene's germline CDR1 is SGHAT and CDR2 FQNNGV. CDR3: CASSSPTGASYEQYF. DNA for the CDR3: TGTGCCAGCAGCTCGCCCACAGGGGCGTCCTACGAGCAGTACTTC.

The chain uses TRBV9 and TRBJ2-7, with D perhaps TRBD1 (5 bases). The V gene lost 3 bases and the J gene lost 5 bases, with 21 bases spanning the gap. The germline V gene encodes CDR1 SGDLS and CDR2 YYNGEE. The CDR3 sequence is 16 residues long. As DNA, the CDR3 is TGTGCCAGCAGCGCCGCCATTAGGGGTGGGGTGGACGAGCAGTACTTC. It is translated as CASSAAIRGGVDEQYF.